Listed here is a single T cell receptor beta chain. Antigen specificity is unknown. The source of the sample is a study of CD8+ T cells in alopecia areata. Study-level information: Patients in the treated group were given tofacitinib by mouth, 5 to 10 mg twice a day. Tofacitinib administration persisted for 6 to 18 months, succeeded by 6 months off drug.

Broader study findings: Mice showed clearer TCR sharing than patients did, a gap that was possibly HLA-related.

This CDR3 region has 14 residues. Germline loops: CDR1 WSHSY, CDR2 SAAADI. Reverse transcription of extracted RNA yielded cDNA, which provided the sequencing template. Sequencing was performed with immunoSEQ multiplex PCR; in TCRdb, only in-frame clones are kept and a portion is missing. The data show under 15,000 clones, more than 45% seen once. Those with alopecia areata gave lesional scalp punch biopsies and peripheral blood. The TCR originated in a human donor with alopecia areata. Sequencing was performed on skin. The rearrangement links TRBV10-2 to TRBJ2-5; TRBD1 aligns across 9 bases. The J call may be in error: the DNA end matches TRBJ2-7 better. The CDR3: CASSVGTGTYEQYF. Here the CDR3 DNA reads TGCGCCAGCAGTGTTGGGACAGGGACCTACGAGCAGTACTTC.